This T cell receptor (beta chain) emerged from a study of blood T cell repertoires in COVID-19. At the level of the study: Samples representing acute and convalescent COVID-19 were sourced from the United States, Italy and Spain. From T cells, B-cell-depleted T cells, or PBMCs came the material, which was cDNA or gDNA.

Patients of the Seattle cohort, enrolled during active infection, were followed longitudinally. CDR3 length: 14 residues. Trimming took 1 base from V and 4 from J; bases not matched to a gene: 3. Germline V lookup: CDR1 SEHNR, CDR2 FQNEAQ (reference sequence). Original data processing: Estimates of nucleated cell counts were drawn from the amplification of reference gene primers. Clones were sequenced by immunoSEQ multiplex PCR, and TCRdb holds only the in-frame ones, with some missing. D and trimming come from the DNA, and the V and J calls and clone size come from that table. The table records approximately 500,000 clones, roughly 89% of them present only once.

This chain connects TRBV7-9 to TRBJ2-5, with 7 nucleotides matching TRBD2. Material: peripheral blood. The origin of this receptor is a man aged 18 to 30 with COVID-19, enrolled during active disease. CDR3 coding DNA: TGTGCCAGCAGCTTAGTAGGCGGGGGAGAGACCCAGTACTTC. Translated: CASSLVGGGETQYF.